The 5 T cell receptor beta chains given below trace back to one sample, sequenced in a study of cytomegalovirus exposure and HLA in healthy donors. The PCR employed 60 Vbeta primers together with 13 Jbeta primers. Sequencing used immunoSEQ multiplex PCR; TCRdb keeps in-frame clones, though not all of them. Of about 140,000 clones in the sample, about two thirds were seen once. Source material: PBMCs. The receptor set was obtained from a man aged 25 to 45 in good health and CMV-seropositive.

The CDR3 region is CASSELSVHIVYEQYF. Here the CDR3 DNA reads TGTGCCAGCAGTGAACTTAGCGTCCATATCGTCTACGAGCAGTACTTC. The J gene is TRBJ2-7, the V gene TRBV6-1, with TRBD2 as a possible D gene (5 bases). The CDR3 covers 16 residues. From germline, CDR1 is MNHNS and CDR2 SASEGT. V was clipped by 2 bases and J by 3 bases, with 17 bases between them.

J is TRBJ2-7 and V is TRBV23-1, with D perhaps matching TRBD2 (6 bases). TRBV23-1 is placed among ORFs of uncertain function. CDR3 length: 12 amino acids. The CDR3 DNA is TGCGGTACGTGGAGGGTCTCCTACGAGCAGTACTTC. It is translated as CGTWRVSYEQYF.

The chain couples TRBV6-6 to TRBJ2-7, with 11 bases lining up with TRBD1. The V and J ends lost 4 bases and 2 bases, in that order; junction bases with no gene match: 4. This CDR3 is built from 15 residues. The germline CDR1 and CDR2 sequences are MNHNY and SVGAGI (reference sequence). The CDR3 sequence: CASSSRDRGAYEQYF. The CDR3 nucleotides read TGTGCCAGCAGTTCCCGGGACAGGGGGGCCTACGAGCAGTACTTC.

The V and J genes are TRBV18 and TRBJ2-2; D might be TRBD2 (5 bases). Trimming pared 2 bases from V and 5 bases from J, leaving 6 bases between. Germline CDR1 reads KGHSH; CDR2 reads LQKENI. This CDR3 region has 13 residues. The CDR3 spells CASSPGGTGELFF. The CDR3 DNA is TGTGCCAGCTCACCAGGAGGTACCGGGGAGCTGTTTTTT. The entire variable domain, with the rest obtained from reference TRBV18 and TRBJ2-2, is as follows: NAGVMQNPRHLVRRRGQEARLRCSPMKGHSHVYWYRQLPEEGLKFMVYLQKENIIDESGMPKERFSAEFPKEGPSILRIQQVVRGDSAAYFCASSPGGTGELFFGEGSRLTVL.

This clone was seen a few times. The rearrangement links TRBV5-1 to TRBJ2-5; 10 bases map to TRBD2. This CDR3 is 16 amino acids long. V lost 3 bases and J lost 4; bases outside the gene matches: 9. The germline V gene encodes CDR1 SGHRS and CDR2 YFSETQ. The DNA for the CDR3 is TGCGCCAGCAGCTCGTTAGCGGGAGGTACTCTAGAGACCCAGTACTTC. Translating it yields CASSSLAGGTLETQYF.